The T cell receptor beta chain described here comes from a study of response to subunit inactivated influenza vaccine. This clonotype was detected many times. TCRdb used MiXCR to reprocess the RT-PCR reads, holding one entry per CDR3 protein. Of about 570,000 distinct CDR3 sequences in the sample, 11% were seen once. Trimming cost V 3 bases and J 5 bases, with 19 bases left between them. This CDR3 contains 16 residues. The germline CDR1 and CDR2 sequences are LGHDT and YNNKEL (reference sequence). The same specimen was also included in a second study, on T cells expressing NK-cell markers. That publication notes: Libraries used 5'RACE template switching adding universal primer site and UMIs. Sorting of alpha-beta TCR T cells alone was achieved in several experiments with an anti-gamma-delta TCR antibody. Among several donors, these clonotypes also ranked first in the CD3+CD56-NKG2C+ fraction.

The source was PBMCs from blood, collected on the day of vaccination. The J gene is TRBJ2-5, the V gene TRBV3-1; D not certain. The clonotype was recovered from a man in his forties or fifties who received an inactivated influenza vaccine. The CDR3 DNA reads as TGTGCCAGCAGCCAGCAGTCGGTGTATGGTCGGGAGACCCAGTACTTC. Its protein is CASSQQSVYGRETQYF.